This is a list of T cell receptor beta chains from one sample in a study of Graves' ophthalmopathy and Graves' hyperthyroidism. Using its own MiXCR run on the multiplex PCR reads, TCRdb lists one record per CDR3 protein. The sample contains about 240,000 distinct CDR3 sequences, around 50% of which appear only once. The material sequenced was peripheral blood. The origin of the receptors is an adult man with Graves' ophthalmopathy. Both conserved end residues are part of each CDR3. D genes are given only for firm matches. For some rows the clone size is stated as once, few or many, or as a class when expanded; others skip it.

TRBJ2-7	-	TRBD1	TRBV20-1	TGCAGTGTCGGCAGGGGACAGTCCTACGAGCAGTACTTC	CSVGRGQSYEQYF
TRBJ2-6	-	-	TRBV6-2/TRBV6-3	TGTGCCAGCAGTTACTCGGTTGGGGCCAACGTCCTGACTTTC	CASSYSVGANVLTF
TRBJ2-5	-	TRBD2	TRBV4-1	TGCGCCAGCAGCCCTGGACTAGCGGCGGGGGTCCAGACCCAGTACTTC	CASSPGLAAGVQTQYF
TRBJ2-7	-	-	TRBV5-1	TGCGCCAACAGCTTGGGGACGGTCTCCTACGAGCAGTACTTC	CANSLGTVSYEQYF
TRBJ1-3	-	-	TRBV4-1	TGCGCCAGCAGCCAAGGTGGGGGGCAAGGAAACACCATATATTTT	CASSQGGGQGNTIYF
TRBJ2-1	few	-	TRBV7-2	TGTGCCAGCAGCTTATACCGGGACGAGCAGTTCTTC	CASSLYRDEQFF
TRBJ1-3	few	-	TRBV12-3/TRBV12-4	TGTGCCAGCAGAGACAGGTCTGGAAACACCATATATTTT	CASRDRSGNTIYF
TRBJ1-1	-	TRBD1	TRBV24-1	TGTGCCACCAGTGATGGGACAGTCAATGAGCAGTTCTTT	CATSDGTVNEQFF
TRBJ1-5	-	-	TRBV6-4	TGTGCCAGCAGTGACTTCCACCGGACGGGAAGTTATAGCAATCAGCCCCAGCATTTT	CASSDFHRTGSYSNQPQHF
TRBJ2-5	-	-	TRBV7-2	TGTGCCAGCAGTTATACGATCGGCACCGGAGAGACCCAGTACTTC	CASSYTIGTGETQYF
TRBJ2-7	-	TRBD2	TRBV19	TGTGCCAGTAGTATAGGAGATGCGACTAGCGGCTACGAGCAGTACTTC	CASSIGDATSGYEQYF
TRBJ1-4	few	-	TRBV4-1	TGCGCCAGCAGCCGCCTTGTGAATGAAAAACTGTTTTTT	CASSRLVNEKLFF
TRBJ2-2	-	TRBD2	TRBV20-1	TGCAGTGCTAGTTTCGGACTAGCAACCGGGGAGCTGTTTTTT	CSASFGLATGELFF
TRBJ2-5	many	TRBD2	TRBV12-3/TRBV12-4	TGTGCCAGCAGTTTACGGGGGGGTCAAGAGACCCAGTACTTC	CASSLRGGQETQYF
TRBJ2-2	-	-	TRBV9	TGTGCCAGCAGCGTAGGGGCAGAGAACACCGGGGAGCTGTTTTTT	CASSVGAENTGELFF
TRBJ2-7	-	-	TRBV12-3/TRBV12-4	TGTGCCAGCAGTTTAATCAGGGGGGACGAGCAGTACTTC	CASSLIRGDEQYF
TRBJ2-7	few	TRBD2	TRBV10-3	TGTGCCAGCAGTGACCCAGGACTAGCGTTCCACGAGCAGTACTTC	CASSDPGLAFHEQYF
TRBJ1-2	-	-	TRBV9	TGTGCCAGCAGCCCCTCGGCCGGATTGAGTGGCTACACCTTC	CASSPSAGLSGYTF
TRBJ1-1	many	TRBD1	TRBV29-1	TGCAGCGCCTCCGGGACAGGGGGCACTGAAGCTTTCTTT	CSASGTGGTEAFF
TRBJ2-7	few	TRBD1	TRBV11-2	TGTGCCAGCAGCTTAGGAGGGGGCGATTACGAGCAGTACTTC	CASSLGGGDYEQYF
TRBJ1-6	few	-	TRBV20-1	TGCAGTGCTAGGGAGGGAGAGTACCTCTCCTATAATTCACCCCTCCACTTT	CSAREGEYLSYNSPLHF
TRBJ1-1	-	-	TRBV11-2	TGTGCCAGCAGTAGCTTGGGGAGGAACACTGAAGCTTTCTTT	CASSSLGRNTEAFF
TRBJ2-7	few	TRBD2	TRBV9	TGTGCCAGCAGCGTAGCTAGCGGGTTTAGCTACGAGCAGTACTTC	CASSVASGFSYEQYF
TRBJ1-2	few	-	TRBV15	TGTGCCAGCAGTTTTCAACGACGCTCTAACTATGGCTACACCTTC	CASSFQRRSNYGYTF
TRBJ1-6	-	-	TRBV9	TGTGCCAGCAGTTCACCGTTGACCGGCCGACCCCTCCACTTT	CASSSPLTGRPLHF
TRBJ2-7	-	TRBD1	TRBV19	TGTGCCAGTAGTCCTCAGGGGGCCTTCTACTCCTACGAGCAGTACTTC	CASSPQGAFYSYEQYF
TRBJ2-7	-	TRBD1	TRBV5-1	TGCGCCAGCCAGATCGACAGGGGAGCCTACGAGCAGTACTTC	CASQIDRGAYEQYF
TRBJ1-5	-	TRBD1	TRBV2	TGTGCCAGCAGTTTATATCCAGGGGGAAGCAATCAGCCCCAGCATTTT	CASSLYPGGSNQPQHF
TRBJ1-1	-	TRBD1	TRBV5-1	TGCGCCAGCAGCCCGCACCCCCTAACAGGGGCGGCAACTTTCTTT	CASSPHPLTGAATFF
TRBJ2-2	-	TRBD1	TRBV24-1	TGTGCCACCAGTGATGTGGACAGGGGGGACACCGGGGAGCTGTTTTTT	CATSDVDRGDTGELFF
TRBJ2-2	-	TRBD2	TRBV7-2	TGTGCCAGCAGCTTAGCTAGCGGGAGATCTGGGGAGCTGTTTTTT	CASSLASGRSGELFF
TRBJ2-6	-	-	TRBV20-1	TGCAGTGCTAGAGCCTCCGGCTGGACGGGGAGGTCTGGGGCCAACGTCCTGACTTTC	CSARASGWTGRSGANVLTF
TRBJ1-1	few	-	TRBV4-1	TGCGCCAGCAGCCGTCAACAGGGAGAAAATGAAGCTTTCTTT	CASSRQQGENEAFF
TRBJ2-2	-	TRBD2	TRBV2	TGTGCCAGCAGTGTTACTAGCGGGGGACTCACCGGGGAGCTGTTTTTT	CASSVTSGGLTGELFF
TRBJ2-2	-	-	TRBV20-1	TGCAGTGCTGAGGAGTGGACCGGGGAGCTGTTTTTT	CSAEEWTGELFF
TRBJ2-7	-	-	TRBV29-1	TGCAGCGGGAACTCGGGCTACGAGCAGTACTTC	CSGNSGYEQYF
TRBJ1-5	few	-	TRBV10-2	TGCGCCAGCAGTGAGCAGGACAATCAGCCCCAGCATTTT	CASSEQDNQPQHF
TRBJ1-2	-	TRBD1	TRBV7-9	TGTGCCAGCAGCGGGCGGACAGGGGAGGACTATGGCTACACCTTC	CASSGRTGEDYGYTF
TRBJ1-3	-	-	TRBV9	TGTGCCAGCAGCGCCCCATTTGAGGGGTCCTCTGGAAACACCATATATTTT	CASSAPFEGSSGNTIYF
TRBJ1-5	many	-	TRBV12-3/TRBV12-4	TGTGCCAGCAGTTTACGGGGAAATCAGCCCCAGCATTTT	CASSLRGNQPQHF
TRBJ2-2	few	-	TRBV29-1	TGCAGCGTTGATTGGGAGGAGGGCGGGGAGCTGTTTTTT	CSVDWEEGGELFF
TRBJ2-2	-	-	TRBV29-1	TGCAGCGTTGGGACAGTGTACACCGGGGAGCTGTTTTTT	CSVGTVYTGELFF
TRBJ1-3	many	-	TRBV15	TGTGTCACCAGCAGAGGAGGGTCTGGAAACACCATATATTTT	CVTSRGGSGNTIYF
TRBJ2-2	-	TRBD2	TRBV9	TGTGCCAGCAGCGCAGGACTAGTCGACACCGGGGAGCTGTTTTTT	CASSAGLVDTGELFF
TRBJ1-6	-	-	TRBV2	TGTGCCAGTTCCGTGGCAGGGCTTTTGAATTCACCCCTCCACTTT	CASSVAGLLNSPLHF
TRBJ2-5	few	-	TRBV7-9	TGTGCCAGCAGCTTGGGTCTGCAAGAGACCCAGTACTTC	CASSLGLQETQYF
TRBJ2-2	-	TRBD2	TRBV20-1	TGCAGTGCTAGAGTGGCTAGCGGTACCGGGGAGCTGTTTTTT	CSARVASGTGELFF
TRBJ1-2	many	TRBD1	TRBV5-8	TGTGCCAGCAGCGATCGTACAGGGGACTATGGCTACACCTTC	CASSDRTGDYGYTF
TRBJ2-7	few	-	TRBV9	TGTGCCAGCAGTAGCGCAAACTCCTACGAGCAGTACTTC	CASSSANSYEQYF
TRBJ1-5	-	TRBD1	TRBV6-1	TGTGCCAGCACCTTGACAGGGGTCGGCAATCAGCCCCAGCATTTT	CASTLTGVGNQPQHF
TRBJ2-7	-	-	TRBV7-8	TGTGCCAGCAGCACAGGACGGTACGAGCAGTACTTC	CASSTGRYEQYF
TRBJ1-4	many	-	TRBV15	TGTGCCACCAGCATCTTGGGGGCGACTCCTGAAAAACTGTTTTTT	CATSILGATPEKLFF
TRBJ1-1	few	-	TRBV7-9	TGTGCCAGCAGCTTAGTAGGGAGAGGAACTGAAGCTTTCTTT	CASSLVGRGTEAFF
TRBJ1-6	few	-	TRBV9	TGCGCCAGCAGCATCGTTCCATATAATTCACCCCTCCACTTT	CASSIVPYNSPLHF